This T cell receptor beta chain was captured by sequencing in a study of Ad26.COV2.S vaccination and SARS-CoV-2 variants. Study details: The authors gave Ad26.COV2.S intramuscularly, either once or twice 56 days apart.

After removal of 5 bases from V and 4 bases from J, the junction contained 5 bases not matched to a gene. The germline CDR1 and CDR2 sequences are LGHNA and YSLEER. CDR3 length: 14 residues. Points from the study as a whole: Greater spike-specific TCR breadth was seen in vaccine recipients than in placebo recipients. Considerable breadth of spike-specific CD8+ and CD4+ T cell responses has reportedly been documented following vaccination.

Treatment given: around 19 received Ad26.COV2.S at low or high dose, single or two shots; roughly five received placebo; per-sample allocation not given. Vaccine and placebo recipients were sampled on day 63 after the first injection. The vaccine delivered Wuhan-strain SARS-CoV-2 spike through an Ad26 vector. Regarding this clone: Antigen specificity is unknown.

TCRdb keeps only in-frame clones here, not all; method: immunoSEQ multiplex PCR. The table has 240,000 or so clones, approximately 90% seen once. Material: peripheral blood, obtained in a trial of Ad26.COV2.S vaccine versus placebo. The chain links TRBV4-3 to TRBJ1-5; TRBD1 agrees at 7 bases. This TCR was sampled from a person between 18 and 65 years old who received the Ad26.COV2.S COVID-19 vaccine or a placebo. The CDR3 reads CASSTTTGNQPQHF. The CDR3 DNA is TGCGCCAGCAGCACGACGACAGGGAATCAGCCCCAGCATTTT.